This T cell receptor beta chain was documented in a study of blood T cell repertoires in COVID-19. This clone was counted a single time. CDR1 is LNHNV, CDR2 YYDKDF, per germline (reference sequence). V shed 4 bases, J shed 7 bases, and the junction held 4 bases outside the gene matches. This CDR3 spans 15 amino acids. Libraries were prepared by immunoSEQ multiplex PCR; TCRdb keeps only in-frame clonotypes and omits some of them. Of around 180,000 clones in the sample, around 81% were seen once. Seattle enrolled patients during active infection and tracked them longitudinally. The TCR originated in a woman at least 80 years old with COVID-19, enrolled during active disease. The sequenced sample was peripheral blood. J is TRBJ1-6 and V is TRBV15, with 10 bases fitting TRBD1. DNA for the CDR3: TGTGCCACCAGCATAGACAGGGGGCCAAATTCACCCCTCCACTTT. Amino acids: CATSIDRGPNSPLHF.